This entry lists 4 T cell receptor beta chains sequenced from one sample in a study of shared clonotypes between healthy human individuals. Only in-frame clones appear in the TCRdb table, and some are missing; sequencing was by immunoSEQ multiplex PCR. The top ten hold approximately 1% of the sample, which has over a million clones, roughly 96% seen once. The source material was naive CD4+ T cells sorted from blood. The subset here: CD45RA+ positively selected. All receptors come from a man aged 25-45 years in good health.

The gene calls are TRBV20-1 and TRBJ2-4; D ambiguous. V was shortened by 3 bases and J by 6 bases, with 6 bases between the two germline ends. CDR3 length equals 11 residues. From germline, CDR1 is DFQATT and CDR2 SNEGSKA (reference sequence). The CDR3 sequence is CSARTPNIQYF. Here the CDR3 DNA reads TGCAGTGCTAGGACCCCAAACATTCAGTACTTC.

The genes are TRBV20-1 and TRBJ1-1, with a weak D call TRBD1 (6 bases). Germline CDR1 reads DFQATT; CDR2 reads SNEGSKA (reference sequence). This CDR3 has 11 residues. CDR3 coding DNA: TGCGGATGCAGGGGAAACACTGAAGCTTTCTTT. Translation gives CGCRGNTEAFF.

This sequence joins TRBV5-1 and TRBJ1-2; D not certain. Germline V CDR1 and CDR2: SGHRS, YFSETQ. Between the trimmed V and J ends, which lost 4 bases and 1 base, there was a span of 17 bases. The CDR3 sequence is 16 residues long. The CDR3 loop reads CASSPGLAPFNYGYTF. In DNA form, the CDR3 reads TGCGCCAGCAGCCCCGGCCTGGCCCCCTTTAACTATGGCTACACCTTC.

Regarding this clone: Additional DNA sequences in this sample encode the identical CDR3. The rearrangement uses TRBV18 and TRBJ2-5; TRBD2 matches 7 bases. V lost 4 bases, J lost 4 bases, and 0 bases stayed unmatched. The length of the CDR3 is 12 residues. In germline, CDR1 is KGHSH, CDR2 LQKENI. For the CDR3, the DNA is TGTGCCAGCTCACTAGCGGGAGAGACCCAGTACTTC. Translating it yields CASSLAGETQYF. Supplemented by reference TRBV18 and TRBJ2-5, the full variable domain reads NAGVMQNPRHLVRRRGQEARLRCSPMKGHSHVYWYRQLPEEGLKFMVYLQKENIIDESGMPKERFSAEFPKEGPSILRIQQVVRGDSAAYFCASSLAGETQYFGPGTRLLVL.